A selection of T cell receptor beta chains follows, all from one sample in a study of cytomegalovirus exposure and HLA in healthy donors. Data came from immunoSEQ multiplex PCR; TCRdb stores just in-frame clones and leaves some out. This sample has 150,000 to 200,000 clones, with 70% to 85% found just once. Sample: PBMCs. The receptors come from a woman in her twenties or thirties in good health and CMV-seropositive. Both conserved end residues are part of each CDR3. Fields, in order: clone size, V gene, J gene, D gene, CDR3 protein, CDR3 DNA. D genes are given only for firm matches. Rows give clone size only sometimes, using once, few, many, or a class for an expanded clone.

clone_size: .
v_call: TRBV11-2
j_call: TRBJ1-3
d_call: .
cdr3_aa: CASSRTRSSGNTIYF
cdr3_nt: TGTGCCAGCAGCAGGACACGGAGCTCTGGAAACACCATATATTTT

clone_size: .
v_call: TRBV4-1
j_call: TRBJ2-5
d_call: TRBD1
cdr3_aa: CASSRTGMTQETQYF
cdr3_nt: TGCGCCAGCAGCAGGACAGGGATGACCCAAGAGACCCAGTACTTC

clone_size: .
v_call: TRBV19
j_call: TRBJ1-5
d_call: TRBD1
cdr3_aa: CATSRDRGFQPQHF
cdr3_nt: TGTGCCACCAGTCGGGACAGGGGGTTTCAGCCCCAGCATTTT

clone_size: .
v_call: TRBV2
j_call: TRBJ2-5
d_call: .
cdr3_aa: CASHGTPGEGQYF
cdr3_nt: TGTGCCAGCCACGGGACTCCCGGAGAGGGCCAGTACTTC

clone_size: .
v_call: TRBV4-2
j_call: TRBJ1-2
d_call: .
cdr3_aa: CASSPTLGANYGYTF
cdr3_nt: TGTGCCAGCAGCCCAACGTTAGGAGCTAACTATGGCTACACCTTC

clone_size: .
v_call: TRBV11-3
j_call: TRBJ2-1
d_call: .
cdr3_aa: CASSLGGSYNEQFF
cdr3_nt: TGTGCCAGCAGCTTAGGCGGATCCTACAATGAGCAGTTCTTC

clone_size: .
v_call: TRBV29-1
j_call: TRBJ2-4
d_call: .
cdr3_aa: CSVHGQSGNIQYF
cdr3_nt: TGCAGCGTTCACGGACAGTCGGGAAACATTCAGTACTTC

clone_size: .
v_call: TRBV5-1
j_call: TRBJ2-7
d_call: TRBD1
cdr3_aa: CASSLAGDRGSYEQYF
cdr3_nt: TGCGCCAGCAGCTTGGCAGGGGACAGGGGTTCGTACGAGCAGTACTTC

clone_size: .
v_call: TRBV19
j_call: TRBJ2-1
d_call: TRBD2
cdr3_aa: CATTGLAGFRNEQFF
cdr3_nt: TGTGCCACTACTGGACTAGCTGGGTTCCGCAATGAGCAGTTCTTC

clone_size: .
v_call: TRBV18
j_call: TRBJ1-5
d_call: .
cdr3_aa: CASSPLGQGYQPQHF
cdr3_nt: TGTGCCAGCTCACCACTAGGCCAGGGCTATCAGCCCCAGCATTTT

clone_size: .
v_call: TRBV18
j_call: TRBJ2-7
d_call: TRBD2
cdr3_aa: CASSPRSGSSYEQYF
cdr3_nt: TGTGCCAGCTCACCGAGAAGCGGGAGCTCCTACGAGCAGTACTTC

clone_size: few
v_call: TRBV27
j_call: TRBJ2-1
d_call: TRBD2
cdr3_aa: CASRWTSGRGGEFF
cdr3_nt: TGTGCCAGCAGATGGACTAGCGGGAGAGGGGGGGAGTTCTTC

clone_size: .
v_call: TRBV28
j_call: TRBJ2-7
d_call: .
cdr3_aa: CASRQTSTYEQYF
cdr3_nt: TGTGCCAGCCGCCAGACAAGTACCTACGAGCAGTACTTC

clone_size: .
v_call: TRBV20-1
j_call: TRBJ2-7
d_call: .
cdr3_aa: CSARDVYEQYF
cdr3_nt: TGCAGTGCTAGAGACGTGTACGAGCAGTACTTC

clone_size: .
v_call: TRBV28
j_call: TRBJ1-4
d_call: .
cdr3_aa: CASGEEKLFF
cdr3_nt: TGTGCCAGTGGGGAGGAAAAACTGTTTTTT

clone_size: .
v_call: TRBV4-3
j_call: TRBJ1-1
d_call: TRBD1
cdr3_aa: CASSQATGFSEAFF
cdr3_nt: TGCGCCAGCAGCCAAGCGACAGGGTTCTCTGAAGCTTTCTTT

clone_size: few
v_call: TRBV28
j_call: TRBJ2-3
d_call: .
cdr3_aa: CGSFKALGSTDTQYF
cdr3_nt: TGTGGTTCCTTCAAGGCCCTAGGTAGCACAGATACGCAGTATTTT

clone_size: .
v_call: TRBV4-3
j_call: TRBJ2-3
d_call: TRBD2
cdr3_aa: CASSPGGSYTDTQYF
cdr3_nt: TGCGCCAGCAGCCCCGGGGGGAGCTACACAGATACGCAGTATTTT

clone_size: many
v_call: TRBV2
j_call: TRBJ1-4
d_call: .
cdr3_aa: CATERATNEKLFF
cdr3_nt: TGTGCCACCGAGAGAGCAACTAATGAAAAACTGTTTTTT

clone_size: .
v_call: TRBV11-3
j_call: TRBJ2-7
d_call: TRBD2
cdr3_aa: CASSLLSGSISYEQYF
cdr3_nt: TGTGCCAGCAGCTTACTTAGCGGGAGCATATCCTACGAGCAGTACTTC

clone_size: .
v_call: TRBV14
j_call: TRBJ1-1
d_call: TRBD1
cdr3_aa: CASSQVIGTDKNTEAFF
cdr3_nt: TGTGCCAGCAGCCAAGTCATTGGGACAGACAAGAACACTGAAGCTTTCTTT

clone_size: .
v_call: TRBV18
j_call: TRBJ2-7
d_call: TRBD2
cdr3_aa: CASSPPTSGNSLEQYF
cdr3_nt: TGTGCCAGCTCACCACCAACCAGCGGGAATTCGCTCGAGCAGTACTTC

clone_size: once
v_call: TRBV28
j_call: TRBJ2-1
d_call: TRBD2
cdr3_aa: CASSPQREPPNEQFF
cdr3_nt: TGTGCCAGCAGTCCCCAGCGGGAGCCACCGAATGAGCAGTTCTTC

clone_size: .
v_call: TRBV7-2
j_call: TRBJ2-3
d_call: TRBD1
cdr3_aa: CASSLDRGTQYF
cdr3_nt: TGTGCCAGCAGCTTAGACAGGGGGACGCAGTATTTT

clone_size: .
v_call: TRBV27
j_call: TRBJ2-2
d_call: .
cdr3_aa: CASRVGRNTGELFF
cdr3_nt: TGTGCCAGCAGAGTTGGGCGGAACACCGGGGAGCTGTTTTTT

clone_size: .
v_call: TRBV11-2
j_call: TRBJ2-1
d_call: .
cdr3_aa: CASSFDSRGDEQFF
cdr3_nt: TGTGCCAGCAGCTTCGACTCCCGTGGAGATGAGCAGTTCTTC

clone_size: .
v_call: TRBV14
j_call: TRBJ2-3
d_call: TRBD2
cdr3_aa: CASRYSGSTDTQYF
cdr3_nt: TGTGCCAGCCGGTATAGCGGGAGCACAGATACGCAGTATTTT

clone_size: .
v_call: TRBV9
j_call: TRBJ2-7
d_call: TRBD2
cdr3_aa: CASSVGFGGTSGSYEQYF
cdr3_nt: TGTGCCAGCAGCGTAGGGTTCGGAGGGACTAGCGGGAGCTACGAGCAGTACTTC

clone_size: .
v_call: TRBV15
j_call: TRBJ1-1
d_call: TRBD1
cdr3_aa: CATSRLQGVTEAFF
cdr3_nt: TGTGCCACCAGCAGGTTGCAGGGGGTCACTGAAGCTTTCTTT

clone_size: .
v_call: TRBV7-9
j_call: TRBJ1-1
d_call: .
cdr3_aa: CASSLSRSEAFF
cdr3_nt: TGTGCCAGCAGCTTATCGAGATCTGAAGCTTTCTTT

clone_size: few
v_call: TRBV25-1
j_call: TRBJ1-2
d_call: TRBD1
cdr3_aa: CASSLGQGAYGYTF
cdr3_nt: TGTGCCAGCAGTCTAGGACAGGGGGCCTATGGCTACACCTTC

clone_size: .
v_call: TRBV19
j_call: TRBJ1-1
d_call: .
cdr3_aa: CASSIARNRAAEAFF
cdr3_nt: TGTGCCAGTAGTATAGCGAGGAACAGGGCGGCTGAAGCTTTCTTT

clone_size: .
v_call: TRBV28
j_call: TRBJ1-3
d_call: TRBD1
cdr3_aa: CASSLGNRGSVGNTIYF
cdr3_nt: TGTGCCAGCAGTTTGGGGAACAGGGGATCAGTCGGAAACACCATATATTTT

clone_size: .
v_call: TRBV6-1
j_call: TRBJ2-6
d_call: .
cdr3_aa: CASTRGMSGANVLTF
cdr3_nt: TGTGCCAGCACCCGAGGTATGTCTGGGGCCAACGTCCTGACTTTC

clone_size: once
v_call: TRBV11-3
j_call: TRBJ1-3
d_call: TRBD1
cdr3_aa: CASSLGQGETGNTIYF
cdr3_nt: TGTGCCAGCAGCCTCGGACAGGGGGAGACGGGAAACACCATATATTTT

clone_size: once
v_call: TRBV5-1
j_call: TRBJ1-2
d_call: .
cdr3_aa: CASSQDRNYGYTF
cdr3_nt: TGCGCCAGCAGCCAAGACAGAAACTATGGCTACACCTTC

clone_size: .
v_call: TRBV11-3
j_call: TRBJ2-5
d_call: TRBD2
cdr3_aa: CASSSRQGGRFQETQYF
cdr3_nt: TGTGCCAGCAGCTCCCGTCAGGGCGGGAGATTCCAAGAGACCCAGTACTTC

clone_size: .
v_call: TRBV2
j_call: TRBJ1-5
d_call: .
cdr3_aa: CASSEDMGGNQPQHF
cdr3_nt: TGTGCCAGCAGTGAAGATATGGGGGGTAATCAGCCCCAGCATTTT

clone_size: .
v_call: TRBV4-2
j_call: TRBJ2-3
d_call: .
cdr3_aa: CASSQDSSSIDTQYF
cdr3_nt: TGTGCCAGCAGCCAAGATTCTAGCAGCATAGATACGCAGTATTTT